The clone carrying this TCR beta chain appeared a few times. Antigen unknown. This record comes from a study of post-analysis software for immune sequencing data. Germline CDR1 is SGDLS and CDR2 is YYNGEE. Trimming stripped 1 base from V and 5 bases from J, with 7 bases between. This CDR3 region has 13 residues. Points from the study as a whole: Compared with controls, patients had more of about five TRBV segments, including TRBV5-6, TRBV5-1 and TRBV20-1. Under the F measure, samples that were prepared in one batch clustered strongly together. Significantly decreased normalized Chao1 diversity was recorded for multiple sclerosis patients relative to controls.

Sequencing libraries made from TCR beta cDNA carried unique molecular identifiers. MiXCR was run by TCRdb on the PCR reads, yielding one entry per CDR3 protein. The table records hundreds of thousands of distinct CDR3 sequences, around 40% of them present only once. The V and J genes are TRBV9 and TRBJ2-1; no firm D call. This TCR came from a girl between 10 and 17 years old with multiple sclerosis. Sequenced material: blood. The CDR3 reads CASSVKANNEQFF. The DNA for the CDR3 is TGTGCCAGCAGCGTAAAAGCCAACAATGAGCAGTTCTTC.